The following is a T cell receptor (beta chain) sequence with its context. A few counts support this clonotype. The antigen it recognizes is unknown. Base-call qualities are not available, and no considerably larger clone is one nucleotide away. The study was a case-control design nested within a healthcare worker cohort in London, UK, with weekly nasopharyngeal swab PCR tests and blood sampling. Between 23 and 31 March 2020, the week of the UK lockdown, healthcare workers were enrolled and then followed up weekly for as long as 16 weeks. The data stem from a study of early T cells in non-severe SARS-CoV-2 infection (dated by TCRdb to about 2021). Looking at the study overall: TCR sequencing used bulk RNA from unsorted whole blood, so alpha and beta chains could not be paired. On the study overall, not on this receptor specifically: VDJdb matching was skewed toward anti-spike CD8 responses, so virus-specific expansions were likely underestimated and private and CD4 specificities were missed.

Library preparation used 5' RACE. The run used a NextSeq 500. In the TCR library protocol, unique molecular identifiers were attached to individual cDNA molecules to correct for PCR bias and sequencing error. Sequencing covered both TCR alpha and beta chains, and within each sample the abundances of alpha and beta sequences were tightly co-correlated. Under the source paper's analysis protocol: Decombinator V4 was used to annotate the V gene, J gene and CDR3 of the TCR sequences. TCRs were defined as expanded if a significant change between any two time points was detected under a Poisson model with p below 0.0001. TCR abundances were normalised to the total number of TCRs sequenced in each sample and reported as counts per million. TRAV1-2 paired with TRAJ12, TRAJ20 or TRAJ33 defined MAIT TCRs, while TRAV10 paired with TRAJ18 defined iNKT TCRs. VDJdb, accessed 1 November 2021, was searched for CMV, EBV and SARS-CoV-2 annotated TCRs, with TCRs annotated for multiple antigens excluded. The public sequencing data were trimmed at Q25 with fastp and processed into clonotypes with MiXCR by TCRdb, which kept only in-frame beta chains. Rows matching on CDR3 protein sequence are summarized as one entry with the most common DNA and genes. The V and J calls here are based on TCRdb, not the publication. The sample records more than 65,000 distinct CDR3 sequences, 3.5% to 6% of which are singletons. The top ten constitute 3.5% to 4% of the sample.

The germline ends are 10 bases apart after V is trimmed by 4 bases and J by 4 bases. CDR1 and CDR2 were assigned from the germline V gene (reference sequence) as LNHDA and SQIVND. The CDR3 measures 14 amino acids from cysteine to phenylalanine. Only the CDR3 DNA is retained, 42 bases long and in frame from the first base. The sample was whole blood, taken at baseline. Rearrangement joined TRBV19 to TRBJ2-2; the D segment cannot be called with confidence. The clonotype was recovered from an adult who was a healthcare worker with PCR-confirmed SARS-CoV-2 infection or an uninfected control (not recorded which). The donor label of this sample is uncertain. CDR3 sequence: CASSRKRTTGELFF. Read as DNA, the sequence is TGTGCCAGTAGTAGAAAGCGAACCACCGGGGAGCTGTTTTTT.